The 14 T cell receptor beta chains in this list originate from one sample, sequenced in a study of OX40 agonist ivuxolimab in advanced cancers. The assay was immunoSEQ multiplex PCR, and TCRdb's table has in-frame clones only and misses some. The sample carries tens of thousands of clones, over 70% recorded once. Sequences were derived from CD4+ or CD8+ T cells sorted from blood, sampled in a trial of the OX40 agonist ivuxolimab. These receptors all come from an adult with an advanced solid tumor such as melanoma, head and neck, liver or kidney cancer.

In DNA form, the CDR3 reads TGTGCCAGCAGCCTATTAGGGATTTTCCTAGCCAAAAACATTCAGTACTTC. Protein sequence: CASSLLGIFLAKNIQYF. The chain combines TRBV21-1 with TRBJ2-4. TRBV21-1 is labeled a pseudogene. CDR3 length: 17 amino acids.

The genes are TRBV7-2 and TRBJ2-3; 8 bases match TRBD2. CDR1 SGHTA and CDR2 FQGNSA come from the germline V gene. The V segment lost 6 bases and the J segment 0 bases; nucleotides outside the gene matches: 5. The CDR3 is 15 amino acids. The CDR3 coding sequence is TGTGCCAGCAGAAAAAGCGGGGGAAGCACAGATACGCAGTATTTT. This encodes CASRKSGGSTDTQYF.

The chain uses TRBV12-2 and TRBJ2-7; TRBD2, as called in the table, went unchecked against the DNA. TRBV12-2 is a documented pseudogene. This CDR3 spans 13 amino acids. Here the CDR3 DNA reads TGTGCAAGTCGCTTCCCCCCCGGCGGCGAGCAGTACTTC. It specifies CASRFPPGGEQYF.

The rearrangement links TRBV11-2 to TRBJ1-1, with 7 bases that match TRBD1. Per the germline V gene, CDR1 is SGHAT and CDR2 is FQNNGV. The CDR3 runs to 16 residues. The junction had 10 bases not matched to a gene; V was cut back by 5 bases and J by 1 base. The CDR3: CASSRGETGWNTEAFF. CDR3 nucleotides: TGTGCCAGCAGCAGAGGGGAGACAGGGTGGAACACTGAAGCTTTCTTT.

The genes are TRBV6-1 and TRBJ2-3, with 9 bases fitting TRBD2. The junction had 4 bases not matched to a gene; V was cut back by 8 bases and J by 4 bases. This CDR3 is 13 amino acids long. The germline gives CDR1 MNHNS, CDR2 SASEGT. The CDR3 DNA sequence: TGTGCCAGCTCCGGCGGGAGGGCAGATACGCAGTATTTT. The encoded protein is CASSGGRADTQYF.

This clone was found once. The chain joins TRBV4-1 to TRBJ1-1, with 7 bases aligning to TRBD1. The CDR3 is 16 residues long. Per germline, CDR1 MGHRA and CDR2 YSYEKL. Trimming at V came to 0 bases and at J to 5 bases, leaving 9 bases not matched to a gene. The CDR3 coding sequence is TGCGCCAGCAGCCAAGATGGCAGGGGGATTAGGACTGAAGCTTTCTTT. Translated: CASSQDGRGIRTEAFF.

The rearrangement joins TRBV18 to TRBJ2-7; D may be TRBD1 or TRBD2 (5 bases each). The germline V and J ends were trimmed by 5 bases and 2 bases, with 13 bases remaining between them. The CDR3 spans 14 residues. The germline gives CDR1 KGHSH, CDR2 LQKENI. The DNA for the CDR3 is TGTGCCAGCTCATCCCCAGGGAGCCCCTACGAGCAGTACTTC. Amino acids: CASSSPGSPYEQYF. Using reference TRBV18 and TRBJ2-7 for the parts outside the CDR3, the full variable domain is NAGVMQNPRHLVRRRGQEARLRCSPMKGHSHVYWYRQLPEEGLKFMVYLQKENIIDESGMPKERFSAEFPKEGPSILRIQQVVRGDSAAYFCASSSPGSPYEQYFGPGTRLTVT.

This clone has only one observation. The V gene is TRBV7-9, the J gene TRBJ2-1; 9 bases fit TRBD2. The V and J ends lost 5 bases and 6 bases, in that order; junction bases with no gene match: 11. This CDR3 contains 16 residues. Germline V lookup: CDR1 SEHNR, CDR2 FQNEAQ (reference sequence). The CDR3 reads CASSRPGLASGNEQFF. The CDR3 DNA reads TGTGCCAGCAGCCGACCGGGACTAGCATCAGGCAATGAGCAGTTCTTC.

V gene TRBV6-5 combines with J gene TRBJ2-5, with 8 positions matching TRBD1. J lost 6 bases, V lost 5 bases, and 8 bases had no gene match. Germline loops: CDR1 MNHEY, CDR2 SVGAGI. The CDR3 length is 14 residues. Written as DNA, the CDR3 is TGTGCCAGCAGTCCCGGACAGGGCTGGAAGACCCAGTACTTC. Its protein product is CASSPGQGWKTQYF.

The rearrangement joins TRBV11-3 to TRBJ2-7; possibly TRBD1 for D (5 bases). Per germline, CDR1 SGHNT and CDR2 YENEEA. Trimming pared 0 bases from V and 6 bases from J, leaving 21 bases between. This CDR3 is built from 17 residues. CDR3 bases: TGTGCCAGCAGCTTAGAAAGTGAGGTCAGGGATCGTGGCGAGCAGTACTTC. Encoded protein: CASSLESEVRDRGEQYF.

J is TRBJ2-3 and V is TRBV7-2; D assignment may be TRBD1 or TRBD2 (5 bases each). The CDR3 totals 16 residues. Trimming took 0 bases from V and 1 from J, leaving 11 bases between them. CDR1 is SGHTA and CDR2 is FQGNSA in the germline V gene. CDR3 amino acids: CASSLAGTRGTDTQYF. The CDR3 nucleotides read TGTGCCAGCAGCTTAGCCGGGACCAGAGGCACAGATACGCAGTATTTT.

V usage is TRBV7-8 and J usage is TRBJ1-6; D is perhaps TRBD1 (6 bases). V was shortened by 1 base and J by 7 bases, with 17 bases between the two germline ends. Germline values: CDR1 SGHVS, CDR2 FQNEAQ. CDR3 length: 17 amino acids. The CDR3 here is CASSLGGTSPKNSPLHF. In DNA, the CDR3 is TGTGCCAGCAGCTTAGGTGGGACATCGCCGAAAAATTCACCCCTCCACTTT.

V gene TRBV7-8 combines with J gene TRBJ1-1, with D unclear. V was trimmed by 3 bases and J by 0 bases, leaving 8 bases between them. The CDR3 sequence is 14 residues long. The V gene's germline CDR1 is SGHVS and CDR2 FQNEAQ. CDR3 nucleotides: TGTGCCAGCAGCTTTCACCCTTTGAACACTGAAGCTTTCTTT. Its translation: CASSFHPLNTEAFF.

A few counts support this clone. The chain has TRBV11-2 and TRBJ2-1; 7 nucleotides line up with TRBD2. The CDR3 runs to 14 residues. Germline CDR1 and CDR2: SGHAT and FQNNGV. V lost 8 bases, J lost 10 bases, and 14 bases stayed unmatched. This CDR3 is CASRWGGDLSEQFF. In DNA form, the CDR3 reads TGTGCCAGCCGCTGGGGAGGGGACCTCAGCGAGCAGTTCTTC.